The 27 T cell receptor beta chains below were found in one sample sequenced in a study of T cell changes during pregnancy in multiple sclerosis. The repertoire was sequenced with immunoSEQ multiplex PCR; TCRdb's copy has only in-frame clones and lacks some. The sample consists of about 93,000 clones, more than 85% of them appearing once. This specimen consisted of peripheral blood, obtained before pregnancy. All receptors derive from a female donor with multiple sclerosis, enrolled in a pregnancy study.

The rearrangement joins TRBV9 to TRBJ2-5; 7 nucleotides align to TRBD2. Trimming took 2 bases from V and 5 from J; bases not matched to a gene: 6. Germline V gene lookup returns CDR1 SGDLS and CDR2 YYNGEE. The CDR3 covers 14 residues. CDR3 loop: CASSVSMGGETQYF. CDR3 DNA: TGTGCCAGCAGCGTTTCGATGGGGGGGGAGACCCAGTACTTC. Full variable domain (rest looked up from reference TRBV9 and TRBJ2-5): DSGVTQTPKHLITATGQRVTLRCSPRSGDLSVYWYQQSLDQGLQFLIQYYNGEERAKGNILERFSAQQFPDLHSELNLSSLELGDSALYFCASSVSMGGETQYFGPGTRLLVL.

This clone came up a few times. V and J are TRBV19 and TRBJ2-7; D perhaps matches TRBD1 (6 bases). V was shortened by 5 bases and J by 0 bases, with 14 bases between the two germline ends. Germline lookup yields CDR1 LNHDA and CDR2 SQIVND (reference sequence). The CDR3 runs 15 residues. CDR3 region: CASSPWTASSYEQYF. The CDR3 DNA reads TGTGCCAGTAGTCCCTGGACAGCTAGCTCCTACGAGCAGTACTTC.

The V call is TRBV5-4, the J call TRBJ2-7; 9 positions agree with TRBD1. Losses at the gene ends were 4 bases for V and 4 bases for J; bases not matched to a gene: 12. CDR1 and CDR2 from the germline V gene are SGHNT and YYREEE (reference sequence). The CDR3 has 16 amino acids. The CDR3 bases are TGTGCCAGCAGCCCACCTACCGGGACAGGGTCGTACGAGCAGTACTTC. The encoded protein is CASSPPTGTGSYEQYF.

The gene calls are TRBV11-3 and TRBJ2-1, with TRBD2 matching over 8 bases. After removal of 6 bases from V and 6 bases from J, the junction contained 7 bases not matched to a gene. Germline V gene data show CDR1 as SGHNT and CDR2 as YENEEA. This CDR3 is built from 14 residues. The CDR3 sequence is CASRPTSGSNEQFF. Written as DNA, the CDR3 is TGTGCCAGCAGGCCAACAAGCGGGAGCAATGAGCAGTTCTTC.

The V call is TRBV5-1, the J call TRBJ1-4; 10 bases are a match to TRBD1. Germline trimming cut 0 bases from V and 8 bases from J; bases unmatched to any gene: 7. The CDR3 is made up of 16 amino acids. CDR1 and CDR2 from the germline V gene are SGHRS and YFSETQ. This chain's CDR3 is CASSLGPGQGLEKLFF. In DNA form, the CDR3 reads TGCGCCAGCAGCTTGGGTCCGGGACAGGGGTTGGAAAAACTGTTTTTT.

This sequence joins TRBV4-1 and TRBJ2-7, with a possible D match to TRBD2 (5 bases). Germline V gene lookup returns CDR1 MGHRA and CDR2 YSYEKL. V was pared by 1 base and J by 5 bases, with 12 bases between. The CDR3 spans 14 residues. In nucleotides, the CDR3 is TGCGCCAGCAGCCAAGGAGGGCTAGTGGACGAGCAGTACTTC. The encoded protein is CASSQGGLVDEQYF.

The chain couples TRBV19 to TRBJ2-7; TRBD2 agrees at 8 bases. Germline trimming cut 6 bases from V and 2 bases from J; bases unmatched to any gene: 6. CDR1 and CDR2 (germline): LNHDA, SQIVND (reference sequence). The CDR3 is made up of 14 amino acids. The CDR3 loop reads CASSVGRGAYEQYF. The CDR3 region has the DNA TGTGCCAGTAGCGTCGGGAGGGGAGCCTACGAGCAGTACTTC.

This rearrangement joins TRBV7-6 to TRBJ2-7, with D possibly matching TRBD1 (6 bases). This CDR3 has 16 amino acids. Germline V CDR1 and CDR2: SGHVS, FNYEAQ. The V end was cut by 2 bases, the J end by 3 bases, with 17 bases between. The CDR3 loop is CASSLPHGTPSYEQYF. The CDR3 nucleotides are TGTGCCAGCAGCTTACCCCACGGGACACCTAGCTACGAGCAGTACTTC.

Here the CDR3 DNA reads TGCGCCAGCAGCCATAGTCTGGGGGCGCGCTATGGCTACACCTTC. It encodes CASSHSLGARYGYTF. The rearrangement joins TRBV4-3 to TRBJ1-2, with D maybe TRBD1 (6 bases). Trimming stripped 3 bases from V and 4 bases from J, with 15 bases between. CDR3 length: 15 residues. Germline V lookup: CDR1 LGHNA, CDR2 YSLEER.

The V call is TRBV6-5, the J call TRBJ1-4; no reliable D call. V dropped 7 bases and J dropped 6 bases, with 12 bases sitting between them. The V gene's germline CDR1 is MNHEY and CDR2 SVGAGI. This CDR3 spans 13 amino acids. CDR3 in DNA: TGTGCCAGCACCTCGAGCGGACATGAAAAACTGTTTTTT. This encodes CASTSSGHEKLFF.

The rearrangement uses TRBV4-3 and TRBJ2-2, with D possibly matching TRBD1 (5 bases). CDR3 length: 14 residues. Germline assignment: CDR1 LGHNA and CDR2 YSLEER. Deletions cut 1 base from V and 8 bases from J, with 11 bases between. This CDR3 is CASSQGQGTGELFF. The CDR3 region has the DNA TGCGCCAGCAGCCAAGGCCAGGGTACGGGGGAGCTGTTTTTT.

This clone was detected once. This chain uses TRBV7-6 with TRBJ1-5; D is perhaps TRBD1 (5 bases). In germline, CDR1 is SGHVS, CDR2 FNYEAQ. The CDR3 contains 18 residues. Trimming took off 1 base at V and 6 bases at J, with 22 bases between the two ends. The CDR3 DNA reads TGTGCCAGCAGCTTAGGCCCATCGAGACAGTCCACCCCTCAGCCCCAGCATTTT. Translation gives CASSLGPSRQSTPQPQHF. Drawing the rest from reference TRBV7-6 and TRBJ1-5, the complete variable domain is GAGVSQSPRYKVTKRGQDVALRCDPISGHVSLYWYRQALGQGPEFLTYFNYEAQQDKSGLPNDRFSAERPEGSISTLTIQRTEQRDSAMYRCASSLGPSRQSTPQPQHFGDGTRLSIL.

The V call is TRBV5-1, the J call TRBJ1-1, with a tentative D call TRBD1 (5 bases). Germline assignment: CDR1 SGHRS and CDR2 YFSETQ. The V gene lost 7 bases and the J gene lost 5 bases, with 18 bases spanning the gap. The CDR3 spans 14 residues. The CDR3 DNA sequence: TGCGCCAGCGGCTCGGGACTGGGTAGGACTGAAGCTTTCTTT. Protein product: CASGSGLGRTEAFF.

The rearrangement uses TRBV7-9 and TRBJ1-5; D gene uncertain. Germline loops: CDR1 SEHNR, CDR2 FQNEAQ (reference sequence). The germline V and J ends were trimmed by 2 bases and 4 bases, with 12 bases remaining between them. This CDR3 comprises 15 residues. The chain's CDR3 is CASSLSGSGNQPQHF. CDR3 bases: TGTGCCAGCAGCTTATCGGGTAGCGGAAATCAGCCCCAGCATTTT. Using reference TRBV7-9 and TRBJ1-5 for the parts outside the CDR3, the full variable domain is DTGVSQNPRHKITKRGQNVTFRCDPISEHNRLYWYRQTLGQGPEFLTYFQNEAQLEKSRLLSDRFSAERPKGSFSTLEIQRTEQGDSAMYLCASSLSGSGNQPQHFGDGTRLSIL.

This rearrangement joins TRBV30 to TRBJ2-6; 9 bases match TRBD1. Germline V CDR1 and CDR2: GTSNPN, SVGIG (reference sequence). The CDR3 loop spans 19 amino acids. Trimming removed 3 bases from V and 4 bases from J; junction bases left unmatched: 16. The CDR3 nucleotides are TGTGCCTGGAGCCCACCTGGACAGGGGCCCTTCTTCGGGGCCAACGTCCTGACTTTC. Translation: CAWSPPGQGPFFGANVLTF.

This CDR3 reads CASSSVSGLAGPLYEQYF. The DNA for the CDR3 is TGTGCCAGCAGCTCCGTTTCGGGACTAGCGGGACCTCTCTACGAGCAGTACTTC. V is TRBV7-8 and J is TRBJ2-7; 13 nucleotides agree with TRBD2. J was trimmed by 3 bases and V by 4 bases; bases with no gene match: 12. The CDR3 is 18 amino acids. Germline assignment: CDR1 SGHVS and CDR2 FQNEAQ.

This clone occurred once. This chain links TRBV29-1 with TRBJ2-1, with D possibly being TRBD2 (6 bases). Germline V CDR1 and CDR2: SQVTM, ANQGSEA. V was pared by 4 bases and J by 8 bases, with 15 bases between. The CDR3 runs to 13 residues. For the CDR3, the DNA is TGCAGCGTTGCTAGGGGACTGGGAGATGAGCAGTTCTTC. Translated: CSVARGLGDEQFF.

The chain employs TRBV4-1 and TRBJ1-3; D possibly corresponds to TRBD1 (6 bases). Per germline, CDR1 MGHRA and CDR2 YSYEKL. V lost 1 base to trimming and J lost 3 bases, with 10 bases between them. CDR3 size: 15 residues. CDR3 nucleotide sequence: TGCGCCAGCAGCCAAGCCAGGGGCAATGGAAACACCATATATTTT. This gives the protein CASSQARGNGNTIYF.

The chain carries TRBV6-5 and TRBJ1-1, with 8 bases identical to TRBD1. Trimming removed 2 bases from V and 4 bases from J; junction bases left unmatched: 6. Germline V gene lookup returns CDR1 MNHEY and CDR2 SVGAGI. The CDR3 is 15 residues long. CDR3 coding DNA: TGTGCCAGCAGTTACGCGACAGGGGCTCCCACTGAAGCTTTCTTT. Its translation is CASSYATGAPTEAFF.

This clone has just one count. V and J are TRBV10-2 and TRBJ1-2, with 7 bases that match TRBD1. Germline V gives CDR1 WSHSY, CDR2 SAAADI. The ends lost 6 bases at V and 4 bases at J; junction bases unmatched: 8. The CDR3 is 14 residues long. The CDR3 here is CASRGQRWSYGYTF. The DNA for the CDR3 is TGCGCCAGCAGGGGACAGCGATGGAGCTATGGCTACACCTTC.

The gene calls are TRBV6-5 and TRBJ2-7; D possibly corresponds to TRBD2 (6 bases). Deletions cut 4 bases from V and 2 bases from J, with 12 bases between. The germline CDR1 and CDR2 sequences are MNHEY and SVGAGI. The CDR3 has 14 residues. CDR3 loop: CASSFGSRPYEQYF. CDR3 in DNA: TGTGCCAGCAGTTTCGGGAGCCGCCCCTACGAGCAGTACTTC.

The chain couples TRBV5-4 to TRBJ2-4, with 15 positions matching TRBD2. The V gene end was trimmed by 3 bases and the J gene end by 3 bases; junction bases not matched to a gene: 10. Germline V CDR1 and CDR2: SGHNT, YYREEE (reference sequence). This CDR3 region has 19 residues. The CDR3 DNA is TGTGCCAGCAGCTGGAGGACTAGCGGGGGGGCCGTCGGCAAAAACATTCAGTACTTC. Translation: CASSWRTSGGAVGKNIQYF.

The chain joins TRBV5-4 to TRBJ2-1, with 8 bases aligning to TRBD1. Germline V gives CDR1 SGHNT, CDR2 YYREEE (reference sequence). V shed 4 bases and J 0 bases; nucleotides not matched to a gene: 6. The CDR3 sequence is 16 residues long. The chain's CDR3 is CASSTTGVSSYNEQFF. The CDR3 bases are TGTGCCAGCAGCACGACAGGGGTTAGCTCCTACAATGAGCAGTTCTTC.

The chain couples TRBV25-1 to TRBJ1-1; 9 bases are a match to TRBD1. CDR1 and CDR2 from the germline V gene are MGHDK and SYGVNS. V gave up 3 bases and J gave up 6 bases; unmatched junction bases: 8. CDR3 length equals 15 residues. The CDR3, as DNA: TGTGCCAGCAGTGACCCACAGGGGGCGTTCGCTGAAGCTTTCTTT. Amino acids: CASSDPQGAFAEAFF. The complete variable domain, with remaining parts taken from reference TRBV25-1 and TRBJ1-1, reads EADIYQTPRYLVIGTGKKITLECSQTMGHDKMYWYQQDPGMELHLIHYSYGVNSTEKGDLSSESTVSRIRTEHFPLTLESARPSHTSQYLCASSDPQGAFAEAFFGQGTRLTVV.

This CDR3 is CASTGTGAGEKLFF. In DNA, the CDR3 is TGTGCCAGCACCGGGACAGGGGCAGGTGAAAAACTGTTTTTT. The J gene is TRBJ1-4, the V gene TRBV11-2; the match to TRBD1 covers 10 bases. Per germline, CDR1 SGHAT and CDR2 FQNNGV. V dropped 7 bases and J dropped 7; count of bases not matched to a gene: 6. The CDR3 is made up of 14 amino acids.

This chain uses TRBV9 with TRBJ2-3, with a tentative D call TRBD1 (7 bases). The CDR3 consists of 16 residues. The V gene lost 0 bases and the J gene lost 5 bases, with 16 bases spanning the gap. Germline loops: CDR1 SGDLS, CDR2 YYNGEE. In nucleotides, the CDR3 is TGTGCCAGCAGCGTAGCACAGGGGAGGCCTGGAGATACGCAGTATTTT. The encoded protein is CASSVAQGRPGDTQYF.

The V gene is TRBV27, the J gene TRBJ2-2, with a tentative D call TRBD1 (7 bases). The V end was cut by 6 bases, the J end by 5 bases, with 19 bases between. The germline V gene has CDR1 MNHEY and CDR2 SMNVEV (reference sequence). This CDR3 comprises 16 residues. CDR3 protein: CASSPHQGGLTGELFF. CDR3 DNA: TGTGCCAGCAGCCCTCACCAGGGGGGTTTGACCGGGGAGCTGTTTTTT.